This T cell receptor (beta chain) was captured by sequencing in a study of CD8 T cells in ankylosing spondylitis. This clonotype was observed many times. Its antigen is not identified. For TCR beta, libraries came from quantitative 5'-RACE with molecular barcodes. Using its own MiXCR run on the 5' RACE reads, TCRdb lists one record per CDR3 protein. The table has fewer than 550,000 distinct CDR3 sequences, about 5.4% seen once. The CDR3 sequence is 14 residues long. V shed 1 base and J shed 4 bases, with 9 bases lying between them. Germline loops: CDR1 LNHNV, CDR2 YYDKDF (reference sequence). Study observations and caveats: Significantly higher representation of disease-linked clones was reported for matched ankylosing spondylitis synovial fluid. Characteristic, it appeared, of ankylosing spondylitis blood was a TCR beta motif of about eight highly homologous variants.

The clonotype originates from a male donor with ankylosing spondylitis. Material: blood, either unsorted or a sorted T cell fraction (not recorded which). V is TRBV15 and J is TRBJ2-3; D may be TRBD1 or TRBD2 (5 bases each). The CDR3 DNA reads as TGTGCCACCAGCAGAGGAGGGGAAGCAGATACGCAGTATTTT. Amino acid sequence: CATSRGGEADTQYF.